This T cell receptor (beta chain) stems from a study of blood T cell repertoires in COVID-19. Germline V lookup: CDR1 SQVTM, CDR2 ANQGSEA. The CDR3 is 14 amino acids. V shed 2 bases and J 3 bases; nucleotides not matched to a gene: 6. Produced via immunoSEQ multiplex PCR; TCRdb's table is partial and in-frame only. The data show about 150,000 clones, about 89% seen once. The source of this sequence is a man in his sixties with active or convalescent COVID-19. The V gene is TRBV29-1, the J gene TRBJ2-7; 8 bases match TRBD1. Sequencing input: peripheral blood. CDR3 in amino acids: CSVESGQGNYEQYF. The CDR3 DNA reads as TGCAGCGTTGAATCCGGACAGGGCAACTACGAGCAGTACTTC.